These 21 T cell receptor beta chains originate from one sample sequenced in a study of T cell responses to AZD1222 COVID-19 vaccine. Sequencing was performed with immunoSEQ multiplex PCR; in TCRdb, only in-frame clones are kept and a portion is missing. The table has tens of thousands of clones, just over 85% seen once. Sequences were derived from peripheral blood, sampled 28 days after the second AZD1222 dose. Receptor source: an adult who received the AZD1222 COVID-19 vaccine.

The genes are TRBV19 and TRBJ1-5; possibly TRBD1 for D (6 bases). From germline, CDR1 is LNHDA and CDR2 SQIVND (reference sequence). The CDR3 consists of 15 residues. The V gene lost 6 bases and the J gene lost 5 bases, with 17 bases spanning the gap. CDR3 in amino acids: CASRPLQGLDQPQHF. The DNA of the CDR3 is TGTGCCAGTAGACCATTACAGGGTTTGGATCAGCCCCAGCATTTT.

The V gene is TRBV4-2, the J gene TRBJ2-3, with D possibly called TRBD1 or TRBD2 (5 bases each). Germline V CDR1 and CDR2: LGHNA, YNFKEQ. The V and J ends lost 4 bases and 2 bases respectively, with 19 bases between them. This CDR3 region has 17 residues. The CDR3 is CASSLRYGRGDTDTQYF. The CDR3 DNA reads as TGTGCCAGCAGCCTTAGGTACGGAAGGGGAGACACAGATACGCAGTATTTT.

The chain uses TRBV20-1 and TRBJ1-1, with D possibly being TRBD1 (5 bases). Trimming removed 3 bases from V and 0 bases from J, with 8 bases in between. CDR1 is DFQATT, CDR2 SNEGSKA, per germline (reference sequence). The CDR3 length is 13 residues. The CDR3 DNA is TGCAGTGCTAGTCCGACAGTGAACACTGAAGCTTTCTTT. Encoded protein: CSASPTVNTEAFF.

The V gene is TRBV7-8, the J gene TRBJ1-5; D unclear. CDR1 and CDR2 (germline): SGHVS, FQNEAQ. V gave up 1 base and J gave up 1 base, with 2 bases separating them. The CDR3 has 13 amino acids. CDR3 nucleotides: TGTGCCAGCAGCTTAGTCAGCAATCAGCCCCAGCATTTT. It encodes CASSLVSNQPQHF.

V is TRBV3-1 (or the pseudogene TRBV3-2) and J is TRBJ2-3, with 8 bases fitting TRBD2. The CDR3 covers 18 residues. From germline, CDR1 is LGHDT and CDR2 YNNKEL (reference sequence). After removal of 1 base from V and 1 base from J, the junction contained 10 bases not matched to a gene. The CDR3 sequence: CASSQAGTGGPGTDTQYF. CDR3 coding DNA: TGTGCCAGCAGCCAAGCGGGCACGGGAGGGCCTGGCACAGATACGCAGTATTTT.

V usage is TRBV5-1 and J usage is TRBJ2-1; 8 nucleotides line up with TRBD2. The ends lost 0 bases at V and 3 bases at J; junction bases unmatched: 2. The germline V gene encodes CDR1 SGHRS and CDR2 YFSETQ. This CDR3 is built from 15 residues. The CDR3 here is CASSLGAGDYNEQFF. The CDR3 DNA is TGCGCCAGCAGCTTGGGAGCGGGAGACTACAATGAGCAGTTCTTC.

The V gene is TRBV7-7, the J gene TRBJ2-2; the D gene is possibly TRBD1 (5 bases). The CDR3 has 15 residues. Germline V CDR1 and CDR2: SSHAT, FNYEAQ (reference sequence). The V gene lost 1 base and the J gene lost 8 bases, with 14 bases spanning the gap. CDR3 residues: CASSLGQGMTGELFF. The CDR3 nucleotides are TGTGCCAGCAGCTTAGGGCAGGGAATGACGGGGGAGCTGTTTTTT.

Only a few counts were recorded for this clone. The gene calls are TRBV30 and TRBJ1-1; tentatively, D is TRBD1 (5 bases). Germline CDR1 reads GTSNPN; CDR2 reads SVGIG (reference sequence). The CDR3 extends over 14 amino acids. V lost 1 base to trimming and J lost 5 bases, with 14 bases between them. The CDR3 region has the DNA TGTGCCTGGAGTGCAGGGTATGAAAGAACTGAAGCTTTCTTT. Translated, it gives CAWSAGYERTEAFF.

The chain is built from TRBV19 and TRBJ2-5, with 11 bases matching TRBD2. The V segment lost 4 bases and the J segment 5 bases; nucleotides outside the gene matches: 3. CDR3 length: 14 amino acids. CDR1 is LNHDA, CDR2 SQIVND, per germline (reference sequence). The CDR3 loop is CASSTTSGKETQYF. DNA of the CDR3: TGTGCCAGTAGTACGACTAGCGGGAAGGAGACCCAGTACTTC.

The chain employs TRBV7-2 and TRBJ2-7; TRBD2 aligns across 11 bases. CDR1 is SGHTA and CDR2 is FQGNSA in the germline V gene. V shed 4 bases, J shed 13 bases, and the junction held 3 bases outside the gene matches. CDR3 length: 11 residues. CDR3 DNA sequence: TGTGCCAGCAGCTCAGGGACTAGCGGTTACTTC. Translated: CASSSGTSGYF.

V usage is TRBV19 and J usage is TRBJ2-5, with TRBD2 matching 8 bases. Per the germline V gene, CDR1 is LNHDA and CDR2 is SQIVND (reference sequence). The CDR3 has 14 amino acids. After removal of 4 bases from V and 2 bases from J, the junction contained 3 bases not matched to a gene. This CDR3 is CASSTIAGQETQYF. Here the CDR3 DNA reads TGTGCCAGTAGTACAATAGCGGGGCAAGAGACCCAGTACTTC.

As concerns this clone: Other nucleotide sequences in the sample specify the same CDR3. The chain joins TRBV30 to TRBJ2-7; 7 bases align to TRBD2. J was trimmed by 4 bases and V by 0 bases; bases with no gene match: 6. CDR1 and CDR2 (germline): GTSNPN, SVGIG (reference sequence). The CDR3 totals 14 residues. The CDR3 DNA sequence: TGTGCCTGGAGTGTCCGAGGGAGGGCTTACGAGCAGTACTTC. Translating gives CAWSVRGRAYEQYF.

V is TRBV24-1 and J is TRBJ1-2; 7 bases align to TRBD1. The CDR3 is made up of 14 amino acids. V dropped 4 bases and J dropped 6; count of bases not matched to a gene: 7. Germline V gene sequence: CDR1 KGHDR, CDR2 SFDVKD. Here the CDR3 DNA reads TGTGCCACCAGTGACCCCGGGACAGAAAATGGCTACACCTTC. This translates into CATSDPGTENGYTF.

The V gene is TRBV5-6, the J gene TRBJ1-4, with a possible D match to TRBD1 (6 bases). The V gene lost 4 bases and the J gene lost 7 bases, with 11 bases spanning the gap. In germline, CDR1 is SGHDT, CDR2 YYEEEE. CDR3 length equals 13 residues. CDR3 DNA: TGTGCCAGCAGCAGACTACAGGGTGAAAAACTGTTTTTT. Translating gives CASSRLQGEKLFF. Together with reference TRBV5-6 and TRBJ1-4, the CDR3 gives the full variable domain: DAGVTQSPTHLIKTRGQQVTLRCSPKSGHDTVSWYQQALGQGPQFIFQYYEEEERQRGNFPDRFSGHQFPNYSSELNVNALLLGDSALYLCASSRLQGEKLFFGSGTQLSVL.

The chain combines TRBV20-1 with TRBJ2-1; TRBD2 is a possible D gene (6 bases). This CDR3 region has 14 residues. CDR1 and CDR2 from the germline V gene are DFQATT and SNEGSKA (reference sequence). Trimming stripped 3 bases from V and 6 bases from J, with 15 bases between. CDR3 DNA: TGCAGTGCTAGTTTGGGGACTCCCACCAATGAGCAGTTCTTC. Encoded protein: CSASLGTPTNEQFF.

The V gene is TRBV30, the J gene TRBJ2-2; 12 bases are a match to TRBD1. This CDR3 comprises 16 residues. From germline, CDR1 is GTSNPN and CDR2 SVGIG (reference sequence). The V and J ends lost 2 bases and 5 bases, in that order; junction bases with no gene match: 6. As DNA, the CDR3 is TGTGCCTGGAGTAGTAGGGACAGGGGGCGAACCGGGGAGCTGTTTTTT. It codes for CAWSSRDRGRTGELFF.

This clone has only one observation. The V call is TRBV11-3, the J call TRBJ2-3; D is ambiguous. Trimming removed 0 bases at V and 2 bases at J, with 0 bases between. From germline, CDR1 is SGHNT and CDR2 YENEEA. The CDR3 has 12 amino acids. The CDR3 DNA sequence: TGTGCCAGCAGCTTAGACACAGATACGCAGTATTTT. Its translation: CASSLDTDTQYF.

The gene calls are TRBV12-3 or TRBV12-4 and TRBJ2-1; tentative D call: TRBD1 (6 bases). The CDR3 is 12 residues long. Trimming took off 6 bases at V and 6 bases at J, with 9 bases between the two ends. CDR3 sequence reads: CASSVQGNEQFF. The DNA of the CDR3 is TGTGCCAGCAGCGTACAGGGCAATGAGCAGTTCTTC.

The chain recombines TRBV6-5 with TRBJ2-7; 12 bases match TRBD2. The V and J ends lost 7 bases and 5 bases, in that order; junction bases with no gene match: 9. CDR1 and CDR2 (germline): MNHEY, SVGAGI. The CDR3 is 15 amino acids. The CDR3 nucleotides read TGTGCCAGCAAAGCTACTAGCGGGGGGAAGAACGAGCAGTACTTC. Translation gives CASKATSGGKNEQYF.

The V and J genes are TRBV5-1 and TRBJ1-3, with a weak D call TRBD1 (5 bases). Germline CDR1 SGHRS, CDR2 YFSETQ. CDR3 length equals 16 residues. V was cut by 2 bases and J by 3 bases, with 15 bases left in between. This CDR3 is CASSFLSSGSGNTIYF. The CDR3, as DNA: TGCGCCAGCAGCTTCTTAAGTTCAGGGAGTGGAAACACCATATATTTT.

V is TRBV11-2 and J is TRBJ1-2, with no clear D. The CDR3 contains 16 residues. V lost 0 bases and J lost 2, with 13 bases in between. Germline values: CDR1 SGHAT, CDR2 FQNNGV. Written as DNA, the CDR3 is TGTGCCAGCAGCTTAGATCTCAGCCAAGGGAACTATGGCTACACCTTC. Its translation: CASSLDLSQGNYGYTF.